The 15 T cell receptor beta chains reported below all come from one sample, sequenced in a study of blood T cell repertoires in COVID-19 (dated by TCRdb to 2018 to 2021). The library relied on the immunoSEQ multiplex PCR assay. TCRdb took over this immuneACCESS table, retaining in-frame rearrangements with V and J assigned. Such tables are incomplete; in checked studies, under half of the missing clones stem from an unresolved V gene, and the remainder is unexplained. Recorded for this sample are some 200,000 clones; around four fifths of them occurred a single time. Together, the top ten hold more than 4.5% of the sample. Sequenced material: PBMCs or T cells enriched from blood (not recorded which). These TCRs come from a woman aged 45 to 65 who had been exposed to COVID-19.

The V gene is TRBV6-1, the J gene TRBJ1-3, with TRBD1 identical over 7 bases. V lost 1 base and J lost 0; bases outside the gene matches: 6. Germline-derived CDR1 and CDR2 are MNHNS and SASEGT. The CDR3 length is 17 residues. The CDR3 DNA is TGTGCCAGCAGTGAAGTTTTGGCAGGGGGCTCTGGAAACACCATATATTTT. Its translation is CASSEVLAGGSGNTIYF.

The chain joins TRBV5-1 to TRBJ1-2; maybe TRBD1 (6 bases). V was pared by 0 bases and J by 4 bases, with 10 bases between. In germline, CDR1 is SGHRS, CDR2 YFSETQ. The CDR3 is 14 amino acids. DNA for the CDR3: TGCGCCAGCAGCTTGGAGGGGGACGTCTATGGCTACACCTTC. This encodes CASSLEGDVYGYTF. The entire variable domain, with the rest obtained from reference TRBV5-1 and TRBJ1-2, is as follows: KAGVTQTPRYLIKTRGQQVTLSCSPISGHRSVSWYQQTPGQGLQFLFEYFSETQRNKGNFPGRFSGRQFSNSRSEMNVSTLELGDSALYLCASSLEGDVYGYTFGSGTRLTVV.

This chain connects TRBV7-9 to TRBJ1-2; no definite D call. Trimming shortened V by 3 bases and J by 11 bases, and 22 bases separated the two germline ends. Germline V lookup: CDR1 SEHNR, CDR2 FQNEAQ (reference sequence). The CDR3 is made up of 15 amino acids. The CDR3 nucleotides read TGTGCCAGCAGCTTGGATCTCAGAGATTCGGGAGGATACACCTTC. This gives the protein CASSLDLRDSGGYTF.

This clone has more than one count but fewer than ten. CDR3: CATSRDSYEQYF. The CDR3 DNA is TGTGCCACCAGCAGAGATAGTTACGAGCAGTACTTC. The chain carries TRBV15 and TRBJ2-7, with D unclear. V was pared by 0 bases and J by 4 bases, with 4 bases between. Germline V gene lookup returns CDR1 LNHNV and CDR2 YYDKDF (reference sequence). CDR3 length: 12 residues.

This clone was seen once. The CDR3 sequence is CATSRDGAPNQPQHF. For the CDR3, the DNA is TGTGCCACCAGCAGAGATGGAGCACCCAATCAGCCCCAGCATTTT. V is TRBV15 and J is TRBJ1-5; D gene unclear. This CDR3 is 15 amino acids long. CDR1 and CDR2 from the germline V gene are LNHNV and YYDKDF (reference sequence). Trimming stripped 0 bases from V and 3 bases from J, with 9 bases between.

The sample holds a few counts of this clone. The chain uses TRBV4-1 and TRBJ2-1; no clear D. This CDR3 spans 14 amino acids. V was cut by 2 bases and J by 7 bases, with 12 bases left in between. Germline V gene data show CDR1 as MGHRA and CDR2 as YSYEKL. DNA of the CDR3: TGCGCCAGCAGCCAATTGACTGCATCTAATGAGCAGTTCTTC. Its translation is CASSQLTASNEQFF.

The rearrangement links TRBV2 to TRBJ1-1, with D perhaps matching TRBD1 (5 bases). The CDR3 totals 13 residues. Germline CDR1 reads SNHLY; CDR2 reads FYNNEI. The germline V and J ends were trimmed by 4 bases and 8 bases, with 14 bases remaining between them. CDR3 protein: CASSVSQGTEAFF. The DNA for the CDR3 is TGTGCCAGCAGTGTATCGCAGGGAACCGAAGCTTTCTTT.

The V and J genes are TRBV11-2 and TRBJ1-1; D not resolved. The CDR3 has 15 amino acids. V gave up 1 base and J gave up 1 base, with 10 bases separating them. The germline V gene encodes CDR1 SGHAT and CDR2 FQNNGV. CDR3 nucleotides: TGTGCCAGCAGCTTAGTGCTGGGCCCGAACACTGAAGCTTTCTTT. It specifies CASSLVLGPNTEAFF.

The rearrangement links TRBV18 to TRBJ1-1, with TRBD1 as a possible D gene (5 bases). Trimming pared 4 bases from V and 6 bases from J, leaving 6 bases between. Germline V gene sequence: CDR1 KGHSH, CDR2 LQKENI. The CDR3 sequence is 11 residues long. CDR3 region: CASSQQAEAFF. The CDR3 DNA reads TGTGCCAGCTCACAACAGGCTGAAGCTTTCTTT.

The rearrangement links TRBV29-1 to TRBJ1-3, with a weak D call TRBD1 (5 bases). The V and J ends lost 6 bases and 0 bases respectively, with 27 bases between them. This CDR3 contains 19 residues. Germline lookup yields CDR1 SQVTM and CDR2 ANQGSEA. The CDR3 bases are TGCAGCGTCCTCCTAACAGACTCGGGACTTACTACCTCTGGAAACACCATATATTTT. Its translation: CSVLLTDSGLTTSGNTIYF.

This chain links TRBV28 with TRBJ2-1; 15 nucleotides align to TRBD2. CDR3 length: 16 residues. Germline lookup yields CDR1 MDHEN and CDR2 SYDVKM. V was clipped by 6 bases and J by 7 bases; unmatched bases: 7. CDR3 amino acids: CASSPGLAGGPNEQFF. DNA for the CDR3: TGTGCCAGCAGCCCCGGACTAGCGGGGGGGCCAAATGAGCAGTTCTTC.

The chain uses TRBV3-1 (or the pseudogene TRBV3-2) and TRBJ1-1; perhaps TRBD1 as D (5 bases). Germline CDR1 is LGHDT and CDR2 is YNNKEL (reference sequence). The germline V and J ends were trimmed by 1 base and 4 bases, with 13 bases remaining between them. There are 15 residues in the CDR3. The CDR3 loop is CASSQGGPPSTEAFF. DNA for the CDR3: TGTGCCAGCAGCCAAGGGGGCCCCCCTTCCACTGAAGCTTTCTTT.

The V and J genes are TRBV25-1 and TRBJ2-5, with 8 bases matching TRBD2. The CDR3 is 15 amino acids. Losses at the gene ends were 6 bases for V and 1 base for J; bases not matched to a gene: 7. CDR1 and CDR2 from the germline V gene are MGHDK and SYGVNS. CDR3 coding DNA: TGTGCCAGCAGGGAGGGCGGGGGGACCCAAGAGACCCAGTACTTC. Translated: CASREGGGTQETQYF.

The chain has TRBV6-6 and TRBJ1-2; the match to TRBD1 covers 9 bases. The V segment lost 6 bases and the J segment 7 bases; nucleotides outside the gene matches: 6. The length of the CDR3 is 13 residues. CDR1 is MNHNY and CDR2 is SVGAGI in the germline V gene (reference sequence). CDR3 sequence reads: CASRGDRVVGYTF. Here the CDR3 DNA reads TGTGCCAGCAGGGGGGACAGGGTTGTTGGCTACACCTTC.

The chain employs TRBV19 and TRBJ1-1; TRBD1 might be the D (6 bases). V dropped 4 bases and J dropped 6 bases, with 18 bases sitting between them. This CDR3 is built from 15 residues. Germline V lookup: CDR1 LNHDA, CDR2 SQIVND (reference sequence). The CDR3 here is CASSRANRVLAEAFF. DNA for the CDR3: TGTGCCAGTAGTAGGGCAAACAGGGTGTTGGCTGAAGCTTTCTTT.